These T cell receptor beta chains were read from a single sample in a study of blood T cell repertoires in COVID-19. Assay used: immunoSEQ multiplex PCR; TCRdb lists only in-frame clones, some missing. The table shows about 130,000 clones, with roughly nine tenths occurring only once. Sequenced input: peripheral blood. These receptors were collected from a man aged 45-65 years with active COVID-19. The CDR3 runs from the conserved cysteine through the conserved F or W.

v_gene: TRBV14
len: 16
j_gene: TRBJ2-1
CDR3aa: CASSHSEFARWNEQFF

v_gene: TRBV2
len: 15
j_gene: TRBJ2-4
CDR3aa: CASSEEQGFRNIQYF

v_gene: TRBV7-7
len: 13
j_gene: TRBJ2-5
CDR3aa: CASSGGVEETQYF

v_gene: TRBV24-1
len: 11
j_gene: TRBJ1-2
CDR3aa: CATSSGYGYTF

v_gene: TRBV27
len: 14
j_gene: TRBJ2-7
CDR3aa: CASSSPIRGDEQYF

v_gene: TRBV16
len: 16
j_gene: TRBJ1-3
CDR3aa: CASSQSNFRSGNTIYF

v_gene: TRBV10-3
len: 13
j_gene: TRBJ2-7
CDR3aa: CAISPPAGYEQYF

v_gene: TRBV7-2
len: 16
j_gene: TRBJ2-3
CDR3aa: CASSLGGQGNTDTQYF

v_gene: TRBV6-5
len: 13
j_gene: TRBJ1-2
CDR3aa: CASSLDRGHGYTF

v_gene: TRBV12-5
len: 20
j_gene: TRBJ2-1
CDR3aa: CASGTTRTSGGLGSYNEQFF

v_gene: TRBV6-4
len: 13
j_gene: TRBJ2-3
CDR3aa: CASGRGVTDTQYF

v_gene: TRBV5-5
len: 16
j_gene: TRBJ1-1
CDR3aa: CASSPHGGVGNTEAFF

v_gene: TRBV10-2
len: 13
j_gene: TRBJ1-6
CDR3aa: CASSATDNSPLHF

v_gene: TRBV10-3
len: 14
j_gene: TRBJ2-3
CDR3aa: CAISEGVSTDTQYF

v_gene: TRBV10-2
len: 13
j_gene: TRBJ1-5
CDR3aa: CASTGLSNQPQHF

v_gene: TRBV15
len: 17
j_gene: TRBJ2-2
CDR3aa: CATSGGGRLRYTGELFF

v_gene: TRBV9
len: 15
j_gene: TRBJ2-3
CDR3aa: CASSVGGHSTDTQYF

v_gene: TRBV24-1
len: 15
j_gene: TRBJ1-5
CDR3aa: CATSDRTGSNQPQHF

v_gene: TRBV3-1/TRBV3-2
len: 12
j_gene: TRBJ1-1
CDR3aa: CASSQVAGEAFF

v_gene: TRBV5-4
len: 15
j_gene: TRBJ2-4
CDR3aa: CASSSGGGAKNIQYF

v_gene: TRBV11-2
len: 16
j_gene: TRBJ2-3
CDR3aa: CASSSNPSLYTDTQYF

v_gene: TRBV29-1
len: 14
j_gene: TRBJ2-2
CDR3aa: CSARGGGSPGELFF

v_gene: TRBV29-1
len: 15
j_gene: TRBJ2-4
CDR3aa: CSVESYGAMGNIQYF

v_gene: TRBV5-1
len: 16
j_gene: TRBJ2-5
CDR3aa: CASSPGLAGSQETQYF

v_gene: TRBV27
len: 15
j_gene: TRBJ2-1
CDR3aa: CASSFLRPPYNEQFF

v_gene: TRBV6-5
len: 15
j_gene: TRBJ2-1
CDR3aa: CASSSPGLARDEQFF

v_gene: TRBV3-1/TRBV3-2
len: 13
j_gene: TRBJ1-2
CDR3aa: CASSQGPNYGYTF

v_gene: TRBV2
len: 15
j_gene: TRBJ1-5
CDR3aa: CASSVTGGAGQPQHF

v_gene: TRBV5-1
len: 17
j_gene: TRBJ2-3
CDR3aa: CASSLGLAGTSTDTQYF

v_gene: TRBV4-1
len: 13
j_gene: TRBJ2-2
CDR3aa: CASSQDPNRELFF

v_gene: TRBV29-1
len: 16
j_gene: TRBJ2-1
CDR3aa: CSVGSGTGYVNNEQFF

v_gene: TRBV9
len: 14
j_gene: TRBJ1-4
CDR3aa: CASSDSGTNEKLFF

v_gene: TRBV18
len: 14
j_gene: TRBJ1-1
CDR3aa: CASSQSGGNTEAFF

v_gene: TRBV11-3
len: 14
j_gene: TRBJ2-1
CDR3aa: CASSFSLQDNEQFF

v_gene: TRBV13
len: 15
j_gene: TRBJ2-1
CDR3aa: CASSAVMSSYNEQFF

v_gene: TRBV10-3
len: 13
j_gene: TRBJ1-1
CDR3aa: CAITKTSGAEAFF